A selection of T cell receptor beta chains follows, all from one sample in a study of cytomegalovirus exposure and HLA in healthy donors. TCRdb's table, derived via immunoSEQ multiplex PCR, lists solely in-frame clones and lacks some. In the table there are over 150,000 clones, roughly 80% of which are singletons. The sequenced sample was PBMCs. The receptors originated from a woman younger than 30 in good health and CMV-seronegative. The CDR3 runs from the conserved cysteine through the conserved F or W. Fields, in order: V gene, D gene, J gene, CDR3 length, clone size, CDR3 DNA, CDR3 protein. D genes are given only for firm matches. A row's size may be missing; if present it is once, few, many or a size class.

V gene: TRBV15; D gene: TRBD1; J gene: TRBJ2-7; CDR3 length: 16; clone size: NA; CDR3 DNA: TGTGCCACCAGCAGGCAATGGGGGACAGGGGACCACGAGCAGTACTTC; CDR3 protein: CATSRQWGTGDHEQYF
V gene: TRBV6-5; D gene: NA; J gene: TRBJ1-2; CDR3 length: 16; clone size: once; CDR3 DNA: TGTGCCAGCAGTTCCCGCCGGGACACAATACCCTATGGCTACACCTTC; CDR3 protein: CASSSRRDTIPYGYTF
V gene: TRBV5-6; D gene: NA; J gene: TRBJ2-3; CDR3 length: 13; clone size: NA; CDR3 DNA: TGTGCCAGCAGCTTGCGGTTGTGGGATACGCAGTATTTT; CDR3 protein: CASSLRLWDTQYF
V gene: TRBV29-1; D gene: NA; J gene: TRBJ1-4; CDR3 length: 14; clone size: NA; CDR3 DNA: TGCAGCGGGTTGGGGGGGGCAACTAATGAAAAACTGTTTTTT; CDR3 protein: CSGLGGATNEKLFF
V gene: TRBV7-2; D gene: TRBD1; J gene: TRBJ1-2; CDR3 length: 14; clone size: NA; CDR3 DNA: TGTGCCAGCAGCGGAGACAGGGGTGGATATGGCTACACCTTC; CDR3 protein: CASSGDRGGYGYTF
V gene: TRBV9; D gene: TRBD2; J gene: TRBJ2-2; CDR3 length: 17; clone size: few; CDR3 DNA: TGTGCCAGCAGCGTAGTGCCCACTAGCGGGAGTACCGGGGAGCTGTTTTTT; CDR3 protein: CASSVVPTSGSTGELFF
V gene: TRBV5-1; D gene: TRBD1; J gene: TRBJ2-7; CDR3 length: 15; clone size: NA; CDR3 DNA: TGCGCCAGCAGCCCAGGGACAGGGAAAGCCTACGAGCAGTACTTC; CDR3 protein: CASSPGTGKAYEQYF
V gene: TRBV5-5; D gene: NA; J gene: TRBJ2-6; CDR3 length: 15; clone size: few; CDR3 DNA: TGTGCCAGCAGTCCCGGGGGCTCTGGGGCCAACGTCCTGACTTTC; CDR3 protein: CASSPGGSGANVLTF
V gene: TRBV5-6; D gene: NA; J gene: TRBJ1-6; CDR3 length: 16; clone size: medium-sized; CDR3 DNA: TGTGCCAGCAGCTTGGAAGGGAGCTCCTATAATTCACCCCTCCACTTT; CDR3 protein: CASSLEGSSYNSPLHF
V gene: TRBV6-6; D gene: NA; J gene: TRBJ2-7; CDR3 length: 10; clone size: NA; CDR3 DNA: TGTGCCAGCAGTTACGGGCACCAGTACTTC; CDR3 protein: CASSYGHQYF
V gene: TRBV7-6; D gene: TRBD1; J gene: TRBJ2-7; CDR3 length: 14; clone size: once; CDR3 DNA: TGTGCCAGCAGCTTAGAAGGGACAGGCTACGAGCAGTACTTC; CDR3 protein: CASSLEGTGYEQYF
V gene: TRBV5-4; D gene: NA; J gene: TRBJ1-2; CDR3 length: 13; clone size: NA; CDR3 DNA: TGTGCCAGCAGCTTGGACGGGGTTTATGGCTACACCTTC; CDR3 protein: CASSLDGVYGYTF
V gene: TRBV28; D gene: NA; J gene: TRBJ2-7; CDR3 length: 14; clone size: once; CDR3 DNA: TGTGCCAGCACATCGGGACTGCGAATGTACGAGCAGTACTTC; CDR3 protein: CASTSGLRMYEQYF
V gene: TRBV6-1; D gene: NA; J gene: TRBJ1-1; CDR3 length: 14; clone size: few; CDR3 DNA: TGTGCCAGCAGTGAAATGGTAGGGGACACTGAAGCTTTCTTT; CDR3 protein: CASSEMVGDTEAFF
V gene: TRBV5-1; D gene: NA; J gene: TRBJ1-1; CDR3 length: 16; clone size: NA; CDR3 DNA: TGCGCCAGCAGCCCGAGCCCAGGGGAGGGAAACACTGAAGCTTTCTTT; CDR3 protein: CASSPSPGEGNTEAFF
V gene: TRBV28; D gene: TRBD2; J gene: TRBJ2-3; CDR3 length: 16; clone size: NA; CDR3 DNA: TGTGCCAGCAGTCGACCCGGGACTAGCGGGGGAGATACGCAGTATTTT; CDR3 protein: CASSRPGTSGGDTQYF
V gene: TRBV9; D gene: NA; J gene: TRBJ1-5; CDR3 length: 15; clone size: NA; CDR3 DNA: TGTGCCAGCAGCAGGAGGGGAGTTAGCAATCAGCCCCAGCATTTT; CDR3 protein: CASSRRGVSNQPQHF
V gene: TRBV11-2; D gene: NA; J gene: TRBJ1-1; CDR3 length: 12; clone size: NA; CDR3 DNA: TGTGCCAGCAGCATAACAGTCACTGAAGCTTTCTTT; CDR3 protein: CASSITVTEAFF
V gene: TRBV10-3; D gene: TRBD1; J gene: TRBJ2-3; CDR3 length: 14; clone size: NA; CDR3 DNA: TGTGCCACCATGGGACAGGGTGGTCGAGATACGCAGTATTTT; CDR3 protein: CATMGQGGRDTQYF
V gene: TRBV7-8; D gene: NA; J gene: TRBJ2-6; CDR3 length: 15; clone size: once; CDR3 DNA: TGTGCCAGCAGCTCGGGTGTCGGAGGGGCCAACGTCCTGACTTTC; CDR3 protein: CASSSGVGGANVLTF
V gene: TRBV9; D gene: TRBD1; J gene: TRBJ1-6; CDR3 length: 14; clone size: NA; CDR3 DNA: TGTGCCAGCAGCGTAGGGACAGGGCTTTCACCCCTCCACTTT; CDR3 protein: CASSVGTGLSPLHF
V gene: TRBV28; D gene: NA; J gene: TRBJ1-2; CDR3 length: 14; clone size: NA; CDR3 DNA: TGTGCCAGCACAGAGGGCAGGGGTTACTATGGCTACACCTTC; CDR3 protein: CASTEGRGYYGYTF
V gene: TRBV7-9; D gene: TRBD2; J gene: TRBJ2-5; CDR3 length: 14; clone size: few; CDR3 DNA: TGTGCCAGCAGCTTACCGACTAGCGGGGAGACCCAGTACTTC; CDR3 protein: CASSLPTSGETQYF
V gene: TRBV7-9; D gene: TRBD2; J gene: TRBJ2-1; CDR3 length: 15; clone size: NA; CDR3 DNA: TGTGCCAGCAGCTTCCGGACTAGCGGGGGGGACGCGCAGTTCTTC; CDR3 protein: CASSFRTSGGDAQFF
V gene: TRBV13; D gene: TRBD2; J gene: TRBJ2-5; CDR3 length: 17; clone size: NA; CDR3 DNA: TGTGCCAGCAGACACGGGACTAGCGTCACAGGAAGGGAGACCCAGTACTTC; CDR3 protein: CASRHGTSVTGRETQYF
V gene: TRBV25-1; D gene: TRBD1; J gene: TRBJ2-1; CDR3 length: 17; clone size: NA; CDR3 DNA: TGTGCCAGCAGCTCGAATCTTGAGGGGGCTTTTGACAATGAGCAGTTCTTC; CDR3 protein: CASSSNLEGAFDNEQFF
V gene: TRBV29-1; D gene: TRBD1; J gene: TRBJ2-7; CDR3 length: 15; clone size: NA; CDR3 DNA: TGCAGCGTTCTAATGGGGACAGGGGGATCCTACGAGCAGTACTTC; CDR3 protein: CSVLMGTGGSYEQYF
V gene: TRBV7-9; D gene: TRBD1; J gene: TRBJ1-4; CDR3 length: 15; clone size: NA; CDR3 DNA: TGTTCCAGCAGCTTGGGGGACAGGGTTAATGAAAAACTGTTTTTT; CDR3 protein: CSSSLGDRVNEKLFF
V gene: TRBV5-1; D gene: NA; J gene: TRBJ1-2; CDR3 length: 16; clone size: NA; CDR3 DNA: TGCGCCAGCAGCTTCTCGGACAGCCTAGGGGAGTATGGCTACACCTTC; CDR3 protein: CASSFSDSLGEYGYTF
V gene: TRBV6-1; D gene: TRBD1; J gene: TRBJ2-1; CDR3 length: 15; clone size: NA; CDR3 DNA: TGTGCCAGCAGTGAAGGGACAGGAGGTTACAATGAGCAGTTCTTC; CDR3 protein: CASSEGTGGYNEQFF
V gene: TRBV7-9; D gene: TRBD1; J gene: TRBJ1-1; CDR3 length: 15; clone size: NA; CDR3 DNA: TGTGCCAGCAGCATTCGGACAGGAATGAACACTGAAGCTTTCTTT; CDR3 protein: CASSIRTGMNTEAFF
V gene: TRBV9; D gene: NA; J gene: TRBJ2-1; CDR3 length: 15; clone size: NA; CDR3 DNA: TGTGCCAGCAGCGTAGGTACTAGAGGCTACAATGAGCAGTTCTTC; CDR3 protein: CASSVGTRGYNEQFF
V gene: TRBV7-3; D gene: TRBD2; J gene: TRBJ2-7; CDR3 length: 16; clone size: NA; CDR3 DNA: TGTGCCAGCAGCTTAGGGCTAGCGGGAGGTTTGTACGAGCAGTACTTC; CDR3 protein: CASSLGLAGGLYEQYF
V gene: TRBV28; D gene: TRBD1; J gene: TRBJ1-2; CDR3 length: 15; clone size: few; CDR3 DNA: TGTGCCAGCAGTGACCACTCGACAGGGAGGTATGGCTACACCTTC; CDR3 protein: CASSDHSTGRYGYTF
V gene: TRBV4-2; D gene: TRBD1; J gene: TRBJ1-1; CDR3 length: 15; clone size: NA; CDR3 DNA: TGTGCCAGCAGCCAAGGATTCCGGACAGGGGGCAAAGCTTTCTTT; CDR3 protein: CASSQGFRTGGKAFF
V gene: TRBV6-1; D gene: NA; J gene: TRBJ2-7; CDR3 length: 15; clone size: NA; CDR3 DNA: TGTGCCAGCAGTGAACCCCCCCGGGGAGTCCACGAGCAGTACTTC; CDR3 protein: CASSEPPRGVHEQYF
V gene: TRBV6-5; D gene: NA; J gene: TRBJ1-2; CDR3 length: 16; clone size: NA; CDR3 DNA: TGTGCCAGCAGTTACGACAGTTACCGACTGAGTTATGGCTACACCTTC; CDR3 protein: CASSYDSYRLSYGYTF
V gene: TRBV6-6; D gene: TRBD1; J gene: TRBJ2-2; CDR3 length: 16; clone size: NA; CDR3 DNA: TGTGCCAGCAGTTACGAGGGCACAGGGGGCACCGGGGAGCTGTTTTTT; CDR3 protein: CASSYEGTGGTGELFF
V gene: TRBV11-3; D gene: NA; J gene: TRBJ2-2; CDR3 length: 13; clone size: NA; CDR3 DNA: TGTGCCAGCAGCGTAAGCAACACCGGGGAGCTGTTTTTT; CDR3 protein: CASSVSNTGELFF
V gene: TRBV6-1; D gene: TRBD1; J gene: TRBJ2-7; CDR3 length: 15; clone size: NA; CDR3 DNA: TGTGCCAGCAGCGAAAACACAGGGGGCTTCTACGAGCAGTACTTC; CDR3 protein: CASSENTGGFYEQYF
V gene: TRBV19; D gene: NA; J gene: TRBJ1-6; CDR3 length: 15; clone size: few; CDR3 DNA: TGTGCCAGCTCAACAGGGTCTTCCTATAATTCACCCCTCCACTTT; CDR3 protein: CASSTGSSYNSPLHF
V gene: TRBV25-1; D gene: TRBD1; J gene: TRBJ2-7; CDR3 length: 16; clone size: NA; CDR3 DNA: TGTGCCAGCAGTGGAGCCGGGACAGGGGACTCCTACGAGCAGTACTTC; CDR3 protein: CASSGAGTGDSYEQYF